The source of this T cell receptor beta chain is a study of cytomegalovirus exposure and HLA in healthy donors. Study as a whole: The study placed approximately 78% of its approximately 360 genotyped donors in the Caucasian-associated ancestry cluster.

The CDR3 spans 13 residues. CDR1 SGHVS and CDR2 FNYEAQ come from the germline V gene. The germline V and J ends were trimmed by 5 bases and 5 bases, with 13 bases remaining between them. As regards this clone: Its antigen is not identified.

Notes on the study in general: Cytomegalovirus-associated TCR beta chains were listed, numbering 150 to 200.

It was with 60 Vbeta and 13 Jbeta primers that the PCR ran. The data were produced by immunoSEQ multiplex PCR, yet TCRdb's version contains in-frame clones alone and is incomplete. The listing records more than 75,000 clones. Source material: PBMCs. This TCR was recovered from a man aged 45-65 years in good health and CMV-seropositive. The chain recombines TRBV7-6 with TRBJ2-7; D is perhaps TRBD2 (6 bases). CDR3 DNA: TGTGCCAGCAGCCCCCGACTAGTTGACGAGCAGTACTTC. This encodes CASSPRLVDEQYF.